This T cell receptor (beta chain) was captured by sequencing in a study of cytomegalovirus exposure and HLA in healthy donors. To note about this clone: Its antigen is unknown.

Both 60 Vbeta primers and 13 Jbeta primers went into the PCR. Only in-frame clones appear in the TCRdb table, and some are missing; sequencing was by immunoSEQ multiplex PCR. The table lists about 190,000 clones, 79% of them singletons. The CDR3 is 16 residues long. Overall study results and limits: Rarity held for most TCR sequences, but there were some public TCRs that occurred in many donors.

The chain has TRBV21-1 and TRBJ2-7; the tabulated D call, TRBD1, remains unverified against the DNA. TRBV21-1 is classified as a pseudogene. The sequence derives from a woman aged 18-35 years in good health and CMV-seronegative. Material: PBMCs. The CDR3 nucleotides are TGTGCCAGCAGCAATAAGGGCTGGCAGGGTGGTTACGAGCAGTACTTC. Protein: CASSNKGWQGGYEQYF.